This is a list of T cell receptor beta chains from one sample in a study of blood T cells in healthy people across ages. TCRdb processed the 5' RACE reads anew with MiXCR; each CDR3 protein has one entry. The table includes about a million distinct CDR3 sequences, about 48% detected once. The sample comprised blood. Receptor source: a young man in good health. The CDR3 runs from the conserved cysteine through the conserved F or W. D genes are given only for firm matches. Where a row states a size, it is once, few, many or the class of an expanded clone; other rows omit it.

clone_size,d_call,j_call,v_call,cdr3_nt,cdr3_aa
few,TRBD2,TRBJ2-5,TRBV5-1,TGCGCCAGCAGTCTGCAGACTAGCGCCATCAGGAAAGAGACCCAGTACTTC,CASSLQTSAIRKETQYF
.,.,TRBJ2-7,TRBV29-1,TGCAGCGTTGAATCCGGCAGGGGTGGGGTATACTACGAGCAGTACTTC,CSVESGRGGVYYEQYF
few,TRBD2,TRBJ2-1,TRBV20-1,TGCAGTGCTAGGTCGCTAGCGGGGGTTGAGCAGTTCTTC,CSARSLAGVEQFF
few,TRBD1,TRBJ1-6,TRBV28,TGTGCCAGCAGTTTGGGGGCTAGGGACAGGGGATTGAGGAATTCACCCCTCCACTTT,CASSLGARDRGLRNSPLHF
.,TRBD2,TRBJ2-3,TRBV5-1,TGCGCCAGCGCAAGCGGGGGGGCGGGTCAAGATACGCAGTATTTT,CASASGGAGQDTQYF
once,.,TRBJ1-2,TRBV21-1,TGTGCCAGCAGCAAGTGGAAAGGGGGTTTGGATGGCTACACCTTC,CASSKWKGGLDGYTF
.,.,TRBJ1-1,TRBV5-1,TGCGCCAGCAGCTTTTTTGGCGTTGAAGCTTTCTTT,CASSFFGVEAFF
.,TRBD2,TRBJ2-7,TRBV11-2,TGTGCCAGCAGCTTAACTTCTAGCGGGGGCCACTACGAGCAGTACTTC,CASSLTSSGGHYEQYF
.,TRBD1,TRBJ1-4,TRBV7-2,TGTGCCAGCGCGACCGGGACAGGGAATGAAAAACTGTTTTTT,CASATGTGNEKLFF
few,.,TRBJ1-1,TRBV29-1,TGCAGCGTTGAAAACAGGGAGGCTTTCTTT,CSVENREAFF
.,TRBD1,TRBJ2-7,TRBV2,TGTGCCAGCAGTGTCGACAGGGGGAACTACGGGCAGTACTTC,CASSVDRGNYGQYF
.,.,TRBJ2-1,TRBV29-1,TGCAGCGGGAAGAAGGGGGGAAGCAATGAGCAGTTCTTC,CSGKKGGSNEQFF
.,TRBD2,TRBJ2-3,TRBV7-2,TGTGCCAGCAGCTTAACGCGGGGGTCCACAGATACGCAGTATTTT,CASSLTRGSTDTQYF
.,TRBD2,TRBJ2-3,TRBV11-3,TGTGCCAGCAGCTCACGTGGACTAGCGGGGGGGATGTCAGATACGCAGTATTTT,CASSSRGLAGGMSDTQYF
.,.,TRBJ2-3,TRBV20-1,TGCAGTGCTTCAGGGGTTGTGGGGGGACACCGCACAGATACGCAGTATTTT,CSASGVVGGHRTDTQYF
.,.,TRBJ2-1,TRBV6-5,TGTGCCAGCACCACCATCGAACAGGGCCATGAGCAGTTCTTC,CASTTIEQGHEQFF
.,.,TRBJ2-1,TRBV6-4,TGTGCCAGCAGTGAAAGTGGGGGGGGCGATGAGCAGTTCTTC,CASSESGGGDEQFF
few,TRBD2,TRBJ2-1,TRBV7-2,TGTGCCAGCAGCTCAGGCCGACTAGCGGGGGGATACAATGAGCAGTTCTTC,CASSSGRLAGGYNEQFF
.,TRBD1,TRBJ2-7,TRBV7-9,TGTGCCAGCAGCCGGACAGGGGTTATGGGATACGAGCAGTACTTC,CASSRTGVMGYEQYF
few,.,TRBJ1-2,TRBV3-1,TGTGCCAGCAGCCAAGTCAGTAACTATGGCTACACCTTC,CASSQVSNYGYTF
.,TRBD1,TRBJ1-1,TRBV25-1,TGTGCCAGCAGTGACGCTTACAGGGGGGCGACTGAAGCTTTCTTT,CASSDAYRGATEAFF
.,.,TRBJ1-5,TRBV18,TGTGCCAGCTTACCCCGGGACCTAGATCAGCCCCAGCATTTT,CASLPRDLDQPQHF
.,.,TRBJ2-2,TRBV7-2,TGTGCCAGCAGCCTCACTTTGGGGAACGGGGAGCTGTTTTTT,CASSLTLGNGELFF
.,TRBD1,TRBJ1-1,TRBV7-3,TGTGCCAGCAGCATACAGGGGGGGACTGAAGCTTTCTTT,CASSIQGGTEAFF
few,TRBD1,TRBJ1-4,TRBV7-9,TGTGCCAGCAGCTCCAAGGGGGCAGGAGATGAAAAACTGTTTTTT,CASSSKGAGDEKLFF
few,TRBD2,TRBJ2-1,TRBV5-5,TGTGCCAGCAGCGGCAGCGGGGGGGAGTCCTACAATGAGCAGTTCTTC,CASSGSGGESYNEQFF
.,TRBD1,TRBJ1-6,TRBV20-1,TGCAGTGCAGATCGTGCGCTGGGACAGGGTTCACCCCTCCACTTT,CSADRALGQGSPLHF
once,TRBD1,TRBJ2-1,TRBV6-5,TGTGCCAGCAGTCAACAGGGGGATGAGCAGTTCTTC,CASSQQGDEQFF
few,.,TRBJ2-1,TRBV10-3,TGTGTCATCATGGAGGACTCCTACAATGAGCAGTTCTTC,CVIMEDSYNEQFF
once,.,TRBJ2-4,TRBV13,TGTGCCAGCAGCTCCCGCCTAGGAGGGGGCAGGGGGGACATTCAGTACTTC,CASSSRLGGGRGDIQYF
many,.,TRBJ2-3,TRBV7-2,TGTGCCAGCAGCTCCGGGGGGCTTAGCACAGATACGCAGTATTTT,CASSSGGLSTDTQYF
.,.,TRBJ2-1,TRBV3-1,TGTGCCAGCAGCCTTAACTATGACAGGGAGCAGTTCTTC,CASSLNYDREQFF
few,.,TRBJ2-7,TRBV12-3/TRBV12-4,TGTGCCAGCAGCTGGTCGGGGCGCGGAGACGAGCAGTACTTC,CASSWSGRGDEQYF
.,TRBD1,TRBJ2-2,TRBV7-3,TGTGCCAGCAGCTTAAGTTTCGTCCAGGGGGAGAACACCGGGGAGCTGTTTTTT,CASSLSFVQGENTGELFF
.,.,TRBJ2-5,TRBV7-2,TGTGCCAGCAGCTTAAACCGGCAAGACACCCAGTACTTC,CASSLNRQDTQYF
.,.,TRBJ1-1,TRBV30,TGTGCCTGGAGTGTTTGGGGGAACACTGAAGCTTTCTTT,CAWSVWGNTEAFF
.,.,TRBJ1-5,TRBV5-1,TGCGCCAGCAGCCCAGATGGCCAGGGTAATCAGCCCCAGCATTTT,CASSPDGQGNQPQHF
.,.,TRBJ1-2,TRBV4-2,TGTGCCAGCTTCGATCCCACTTGGGACCCCTATGGCTACACCTTC,CASFDPTWDPYGYTF
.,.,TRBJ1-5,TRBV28,TGTGCCATCGGACAAAATCAGCCCCAGCATTTT,CAIGQNQPQHF
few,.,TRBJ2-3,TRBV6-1,TGTGCCAGCAGTGAACGTTCGGGAGATACGCAGTATTTT,CASSERSGDTQYF
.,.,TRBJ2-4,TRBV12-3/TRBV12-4,TGTGCCAGCAGTTACAGGGTCGTAGCCAAAAACATTCAGTACTTC,CASSYRVVAKNIQYF
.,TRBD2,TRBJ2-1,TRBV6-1,TGTGCTCGCGGGGGGGCCTCCTACAATGAGCAGTTCTTC,CARGGASYNEQFF